This T cell receptor beta chain was identified during a study of blood T cell repertoires in COVID-19. Turning to the study itself: Samples representing acute and convalescent COVID-19 were sourced from the United States, Italy and Spain. PBMCs, B-cell-depleted T cells, or T cells were the source of the cDNA or gDNA that made up the material.

Some clones are missing from TCRdb's copy, which holds only in-frame ones; the method was immunoSEQ multiplex PCR. The table shows roughly 110,000 clones, with 85% occurring only once. Unmatched junction bases numbered 4, after V lost 4 bases and J lost 10 bases. Germline CDR1 LNHDA, CDR2 SQIVND (reference sequence). This CDR3 contains 12 residues. Seattle's enrolled individuals joined amid active infection and were then monitored longitudinally. The genes are TRBV19 and TRBJ1-1; TRBD1 matches at 9 bases. The sequence derives from a woman in her fifties or sixties with COVID-19, enrolled during active disease. The sample consisted of peripheral blood. CDR3 in amino acids: CASSTGQGLAFF. The CDR3 DNA is TGTGCCAGTAGTACCGGACAGGGGCTAGCTTTCTTT.